This T cell receptor beta chain was documented in a study of beta chain features in type 1 diabetes. This CDR3 is built from 13 residues. Germline CDR1 is SGHNT and CDR2 is YYREEE (reference sequence). The germline V and J ends were trimmed by 0 bases and 5 bases, with 8 bases remaining between them. Sequenced material consisted of expressed TCRB transcripts (all of the isolated RNA was reverse transcribed). Average reads for naive, central memory and regulatory T cell samples were roughly 3.5 million. Method: immunoSEQ multiplex PCR; TCRdb's copy keeps in-frame clones and lacks some. The table includes 620,000 or so clones, roughly a sixth detected once. Notes on this clone: What it binds is unknown. The sample contains more than one DNA sequence encoding this CDR3.

Study conclusions and caveats: PCR might preferentially amplify shorter templates, equally in patients and controls. Shorter TCRB CDR3s, moderately but significantly so, were found in Type 1 diabetes patients in all four CD4+ subsets. Overrepresentation of cells with high TCR expression could result from cDNA sequencing.

The source of this sequence is a man aged 18 to 29 in good health. What was sequenced was naive CD4+ T cells from blood. The chain is built from TRBV5-4 and TRBJ2-5; the D is unclear. The CDR3 DNA is TGTGCCAGCAGCTTGGGGTGGGGTGAGACCCAGTACTTC. Protein sequence: CASSLGWGETQYF. The full variable domain, completed using reference TRBV5-4 and TRBJ2-5, is ETGVTQSPTHLIKTRGQQVTLRCSSQSGHNTVSWYQQALGQGPQFIFQYYREEENGRGNFPPRFSGLQFPNYSSELNVNALELDDSALYLCASSLGWGETQYFGPGTRLLVL.